This entry concerns a single TCR beta chain. The antigen it binds to is not known. Base-call qualities are not available, and no considerably larger clone is one nucleotide away. This specimen belongs to a study of control samples from healthy donors and cancer patients (dated by TCRdb to the early 2020s). Libraries were built with the immunoSEQ multiplex PCR assay. Here the immuneACCESS table is served through TCRdb, limited to in-frame sequences with V and J called. Missing clones are a known gap in these copies; in checked studies unresolved V genes cover under half, and the rest lacks a known reason. The sample table shows more than 100,000 clones, and just over 90% are seen once. The ten largest clonotypes hold 7.8% of the sample. Counted from cysteine to phenylalanine, this CDR3 has 11 amino acids. The read is trimmed to its CDR3 DNA, 33 bases read in frame from base 1. Relative to germline, V is 4 bases shorter and J is 4 bases shorter, with 3 bases between their ends. Per the germline V gene (reference sequence), LNHDA is the CDR1 and SQIVND is the CDR2.

The rearranged chain carries TRBV19 and TRBJ2-3, with the D gene call left open. Sequenced material: blood. This receptor was obtained from a woman between 18 and 30 years old in good health. This receptor carries the CDR3 CASSTADTQYF. In nucleotides, the sequence is TGTGCCAGTAGTACTGCAGATACGCAGTATTTT. With all but the CDR3 taken from the reference TRBV19 and TRBJ2-3 genes, the full variable domain is: DGGITQSPKYLFRKEGQNVTLSCEQNLNHDAMYWYRQDPGQGLRLIYYSQIVNDFQKGDIAEGYSVSREKKESFPLTVTSAQKNPTAFYLCASSTADTQYFGPGTRLTVL.